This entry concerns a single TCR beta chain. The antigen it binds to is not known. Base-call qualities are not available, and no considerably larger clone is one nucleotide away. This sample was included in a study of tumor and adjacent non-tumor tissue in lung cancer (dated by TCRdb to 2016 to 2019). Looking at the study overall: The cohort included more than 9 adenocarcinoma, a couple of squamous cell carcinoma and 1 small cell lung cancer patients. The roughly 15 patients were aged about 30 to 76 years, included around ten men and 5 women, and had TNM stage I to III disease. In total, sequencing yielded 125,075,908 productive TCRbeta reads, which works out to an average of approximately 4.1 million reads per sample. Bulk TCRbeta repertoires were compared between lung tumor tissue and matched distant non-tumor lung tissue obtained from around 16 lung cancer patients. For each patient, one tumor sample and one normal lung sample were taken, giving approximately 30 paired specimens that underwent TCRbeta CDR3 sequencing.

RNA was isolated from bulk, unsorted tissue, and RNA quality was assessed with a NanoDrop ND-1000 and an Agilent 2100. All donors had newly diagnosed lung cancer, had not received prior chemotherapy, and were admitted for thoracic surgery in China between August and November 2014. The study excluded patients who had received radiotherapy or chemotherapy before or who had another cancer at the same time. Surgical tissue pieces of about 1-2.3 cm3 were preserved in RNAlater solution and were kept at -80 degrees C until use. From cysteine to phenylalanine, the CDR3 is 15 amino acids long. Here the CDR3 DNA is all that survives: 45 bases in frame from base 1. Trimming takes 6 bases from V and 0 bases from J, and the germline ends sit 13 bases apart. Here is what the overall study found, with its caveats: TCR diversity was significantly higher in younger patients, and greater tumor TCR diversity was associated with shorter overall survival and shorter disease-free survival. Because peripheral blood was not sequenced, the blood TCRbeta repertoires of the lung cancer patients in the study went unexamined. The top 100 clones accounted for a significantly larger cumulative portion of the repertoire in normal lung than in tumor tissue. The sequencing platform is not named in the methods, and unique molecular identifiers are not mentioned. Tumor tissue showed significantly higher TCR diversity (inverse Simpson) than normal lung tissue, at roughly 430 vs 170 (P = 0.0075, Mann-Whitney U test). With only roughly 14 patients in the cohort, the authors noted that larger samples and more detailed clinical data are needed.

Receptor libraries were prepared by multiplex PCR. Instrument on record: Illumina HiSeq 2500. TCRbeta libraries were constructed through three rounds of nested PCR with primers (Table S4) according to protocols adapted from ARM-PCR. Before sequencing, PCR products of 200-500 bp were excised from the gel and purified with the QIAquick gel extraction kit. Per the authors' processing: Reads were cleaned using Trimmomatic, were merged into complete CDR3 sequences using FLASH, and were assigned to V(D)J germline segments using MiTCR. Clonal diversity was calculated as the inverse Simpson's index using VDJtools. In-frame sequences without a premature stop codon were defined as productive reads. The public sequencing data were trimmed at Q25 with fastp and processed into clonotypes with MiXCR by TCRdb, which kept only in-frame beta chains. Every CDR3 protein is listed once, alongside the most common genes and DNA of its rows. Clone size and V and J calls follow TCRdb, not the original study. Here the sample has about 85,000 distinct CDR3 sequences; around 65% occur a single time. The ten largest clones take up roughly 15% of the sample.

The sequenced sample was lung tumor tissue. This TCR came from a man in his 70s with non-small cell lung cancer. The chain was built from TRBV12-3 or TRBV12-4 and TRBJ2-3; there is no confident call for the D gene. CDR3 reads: CASSSMGNSTDTQYF. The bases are TGTGCCAGCAGCTCGATGGGGAATAGCACAGATACGCAGTATTTT.